This T cell receptor (beta chain) was obtained from a study of PD-L1 blockade in urothelial cancer. The CDR3 has 15 residues. With 4 bases clipped from V and 4 bases from J, the junction kept 9 bases outside the gene matches. The V gene's germline CDR1 is SGHTS and CDR2 YDEGEE. TCRdb keeps only in-frame clones here, not all; method: immunoSEQ multiplex PCR. The sample contains tens of thousands of clones, more than 65% of which appear only once. Time point indicated: pretreatment peripheral blood. The chain joins TRBV5-8 to TRBJ2-5; 8 bases match TRBD1. The sequence came from a man between 65 and 80 years old with urothelial cancer. The sample was PBMCs, taken around atezolizumab (anti-PD-L1) treatment. For the CDR3, the DNA is TGTGCCAGCAGCCGTGCCGGGACAGGAGGAGAGACCCAGTACTTC. Protein sequence: CASSRAGTGGETQYF. The full variable domain, its missing parts supplied by reference TRBV5-8 and TRBJ2-5, is EAGVTQSPTHLIKTRGQQATLRCSPISGHTSVYWYQQALGLGLQFLLWYDEGEERNRGNFPPRFSGRQFPNYSSELNVNALELEDSALYLCASSRAGTGGETQYFGPGTRLLVL.